The clone carrying this T cell receptor beta chain was observed once. Its antigen is unknown. The sample comes from a study of CD8 T cell repertoires and HIV-1 epitope variants. Study background: Enriched T cells were co-cultured with equal numbers of autologous T cell-negative antigen-presenting cells.

Sequencing was performed with immunoSEQ multiplex PCR; in TCRdb, only in-frame clones are kept and a portion is missing. The sample contains about 5,500 clones, approximately 72% of which appear only once. The sequencing input was cultured CD8+ T cells derived from PBMCs. The receptor was derived from a male donor with HIV.

CDR3 nucleotide sequence: TGTGCCAGCAGCTTGGCCCCAGCATCTGGAAACACCATATATTTT. This translates into CASSLAPASGNTIYF. The rearrangement links TRBV5-6 to TRBJ1-3; D uncertain. The CDR3 has 15 amino acids. Germline CDR1 reads SGHDT; CDR2 reads YYEEEE. The V end lost 0 bases, the J end lost 1 base, and 8 bases lay between the germline ends.